The 29 T cell receptor beta chains below all came from one sample that was sequenced in a study of T cell responses to AZD1222 COVID-19 vaccine. Sequenced by immunoSEQ multiplex PCR; TCRdb stores in-frame clones only, minus some. The repertoire includes about 200,000 clones, 80% to 90% of them detected once, and roughly 7.7% sits in the top ten. Source: peripheral blood, taken on day 0 of AZD1222 vaccination. These TCRs come from an adult in good health.

The chain combines TRBV5-1 with TRBJ1-2; 7 bases are shared with TRBD1. There are 15 residues in the CDR3. Trimming took 2 bases from V and 2 from J; bases not matched to a gene: 6. Germline V CDR1 and CDR2: SGHRS, YFSETQ. The CDR3 here is CASSFGDRINYGYTF. CDR3 DNA: TGCGCCAGCAGCTTTGGGGACAGAATAAACTATGGCTACACCTTC.

The rearrangement joins TRBV5-1 to TRBJ2-2; no firm D call. The CDR3 loop spans 16 amino acids. Germline values: CDR1 SGHRS, CDR2 YFSETQ. V was cut by 1 base and J by 1 base, with 11 bases left in between. Written as DNA, the CDR3 is TGCGCCAGCAGCTTGTGGGAAGGGATGAACACCGGGGAGCTGTTTTTT. Translating gives CASSLWEGMNTGELFF.

The chain couples TRBV11-2 to TRBJ1-6, with TRBD1 matching over 7 bases. Germline V gene sequence: CDR1 SGHAT, CDR2 FQNNGV. The CDR3 is made up of 14 amino acids. J gave up 7 bases and V 6 bases, and 6 bases lay outside the gene matches. Here the CDR3 DNA reads TGTGCCAGCAGGCGGGGGACAGACAATTCACCCCTCCACTTT. Protein: CASRRGTDNSPLHF.

The rearrangement joins TRBV7-3 to TRBJ2-2; D is perhaps TRBD1 (6 bases). Deletions cut 5 bases from V and 0 bases from J, with 19 bases between. The CDR3 runs 18 residues. Germline values: CDR1 SGHTA, CDR2 FQGTGA. CDR3 nucleotides: TGTGCCAGCAGCGCTACAGGGAGTCCCTCGACGAACACCGGGGAGCTGTTTTTT. This codes for CASSATGSPSTNTGELFF.

J is TRBJ1-4 and V is TRBV5-1, with unresolved D. The V end was cut by 4 bases, the J end by 7 bases, with 17 bases between. CDR3 length equals 15 residues. The germline V gene has CDR1 SGHRS and CDR2 YFSETQ. CDR3 DNA sequence: TGCGCCAGCAGCGAGCGACCGATGCGCTCTGAAAAACTGTTTTTT. This gives the protein CASSERPMRSEKLFF.

J is TRBJ1-4 and V is TRBV9, with D perhaps TRBD1 (5 bases). This CDR3 is built from 14 residues. From germline, CDR1 is SGDLS and CDR2 YYNGEE. The germline V and J ends were trimmed by 0 bases and 8 bases, with 11 bases remaining between them. The CDR3 coding sequence is TGTGCCAGCAGCGTAGGGGCAGGGAACGAAAAACTGTTTTTT. Translated: CASSVGAGNEKLFF. The full variable domain, completed using reference TRBV9 and TRBJ1-4, is DSGVTQTPKHLITATGQRVTLRCSPRSGDLSVYWYQQSLDQGLQFLIQYYNGEERAKGNILERFSAQQFPDLHSELNLSSLELGDSALYFCASSVGAGNEKLFFGSGTQLSVL.

The V and J genes are TRBV30 and TRBJ1-2, with TRBD1 as a possible D gene (5 bases). This CDR3 region has 13 residues. Per the germline V gene, CDR1 is GTSNPN and CDR2 is SVGIG (reference sequence). Deletions cut 3 bases from V and 5 bases from J, with 13 bases between. The CDR3 is CAWRGAGGYGYTF. CDR3 bases: TGTGCCTGGAGAGGAGCGGGGGGGTATGGCTACACCTTC.

This clone was picked up one time. The chain joins TRBV5-1 to TRBJ2-5; maybe TRBD1 (6 bases). Germline V gives CDR1 SGHRS, CDR2 YFSETQ. Trimming cost V 3 bases and J 3 bases, with 12 bases left between them. This CDR3 is built from 14 residues. In DNA form, the CDR3 reads TGCGCCAGCAGCTCCGCAGGACAGAAAGAGACCCAGTACTTC. This translates into CASSSAGQKETQYF.

The chain joins TRBV5-8 to TRBJ1-5, with no clear D. V gave up 3 bases and J gave up 4 bases, with 5 bases separating them. The CDR3 length is 12 residues. Germline V CDR1 and CDR2: SGHTS, YDEGEE. The DNA of the CDR3 is TGTGCCAGCAGCTCCGAGAATCAGCCCCAGCATTTT. This translates into CASSSENQPQHF.

This chain connects TRBV27 to TRBJ1-1, with 8 bases matching TRBD1. V shed 8 bases, J shed 5 bases, and the junction held 13 bases outside the gene matches. Germline CDR1 reads MNHEY; CDR2 reads SMNVEV (reference sequence). This CDR3 is built from 15 residues. The CDR3 sequence: CASYSGQGFLTEAFF. The CDR3 DNA sequence: TGTGCCAGCTACTCAGGACAGGGTTTTTTAACTGAAGCTTTCTTT.

This chain joins TRBV5-4 and TRBJ1-4; 11 bases agree with TRBD1. V was pared by 4 bases and J by 8 bases, with 4 bases of the junction left unmatched. CDR1 SGHNT and CDR2 YYREEE come from the germline V gene (reference sequence). The CDR3 runs 14 residues. The CDR3 nucleotides read TGTGCCAGCAGCATCGGGACAGGGGGGGAAAAACTGTTTTTT. It specifies CASSIGTGGEKLFF.

The rearrangement uses TRBV27 and TRBJ2-6; D is unclear. With 0 bases removed from V and 0 bases from J, the gap between germline ends came to 6 bases. The CDR3 has 16 amino acids. Germline assignment: CDR1 MNHEY and CDR2 SMNVEV (reference sequence). The CDR3 loop is CASSLSFRSGANVLTF. The CDR3 bases are TGTGCCAGCAGTTTATCGTTCCGCTCTGGGGCCAACGTCCTGACTTTC.

This chain uses TRBV18 with TRBJ1-4, with D maybe TRBD1 (6 bases). The CDR3 is 15 amino acids. Germline V gene data show CDR1 as KGHSH and CDR2 as LQKENI. With 0 bases removed from V and 3 bases from J, the gap between germline ends came to 8 bases. CDR3 nucleotides: TGTGCCAGCTCACCACCGGGGGGGCCTAATGAAAAACTGTTTTTT. Its protein is CASSPPGGPNEKLFF.

V is TRBV7-2 and J is TRBJ1-2, with TRBD1 matching over 9 bases. The J segment lost 6 bases and the V segment lost 5 bases, leaving 16 bases of the junction unmatched. This CDR3 has 17 residues. Germline assignment: CDR1 SGHTA and CDR2 FQGNSA. CDR3 DNA: TGTGCCAGCAGCCAAAAACAGGGGGCGTTCCAGTTAGATGGCTACACCTTC. Amino acid sequence: CASSQKQGAFQLDGYTF. Supplemented by reference TRBV7-2 and TRBJ1-2, the full variable domain reads GAGVSQSPSNKVTEKGKDVELRCDPISGHTALYWYRQSLGQGLEFLIYFQGNSAPDKSGLPSDRFSAERTGGSVSTLTIQRTQQEDSAVYLCASSQKQGAFQLDGYTFGSGTRLTVV.

The chain uses TRBV2 and TRBJ1-1; no clear D gene. This CDR3 spans 16 amino acids. The germline gives CDR1 SNHLY, CDR2 FYNNEI. V lost 10 bases and J 0 bases, leaving 21 bases between the germline ends. The CDR3 DNA follows: TGTGCCACCCCTCGTACAGAGGGTAAAATGAACACTGAAGCTTTCTTT. Amino acid sequence: CATPRTEGKMNTEAFF.

This CDR3 is CASSGQGLQFF. The DNA for the CDR3 is TGTGCCAGCAGTGGACAGGGGCTACAGTTCTTC. This chain links TRBV7-9 with TRBJ2-1, with TRBD1 matching 9 bases. The J segment lost 13 bases and the V segment lost 6 bases, leaving 4 bases of the junction unmatched. This CDR3 is built from 11 residues. CDR1 SEHNR and CDR2 FQNEAQ come from the germline V gene (reference sequence).

The DNA of the CDR3 is TGTGCCAGCTCACCGCTTCCCGGGACAGGTAATCAGCCCCAGCATTTT. Translating gives CASSPLPGTGNQPQHF. V gene TRBV18 combines with J gene TRBJ1-5; 8 bases match TRBD1. The CDR3 sequence is 16 residues long. The ends lost 3 bases at V and 4 bases at J; junction bases unmatched: 8. The germline V gene encodes CDR1 KGHSH and CDR2 LQKENI.

The chain carries TRBV9 and TRBJ2-2, with 8 bases matching TRBD2. Germline trimming cut 3 bases from V and 5 bases from J; bases unmatched to any gene: 9. The germline V gene has CDR1 SGDLS and CDR2 YYNGEE. CDR3 length: 16 amino acids. For the CDR3, the DNA is TGTGCCAGCAGCGCCCCGGGCGGGGGGATAACCGGGGAGCTGTTTTTT. Translation gives CASSAPGGGITGELFF.

The chain uses TRBV15 and TRBJ1-6; D is possibly TRBD1 (6 bases). In germline, CDR1 is LNHNV, CDR2 YYDKDF (reference sequence). This CDR3 is built from 14 residues. The ends were cut back, 0 bases at V and 10 bases at J, with 10 bases in the middle. The DNA for the CDR3 is TGTGCCACCAGCAGAGAACAGGGAGACTCACCCCTCCACTTT. Translating gives CATSREQGDSPLHF.

The chain uses TRBV11-2 and TRBJ1-3; perhaps TRBD1 as D (5 bases). From germline, CDR1 is SGHAT and CDR2 FQNNGV. The CDR3 length is 13 residues. V lost 8 bases and J lost 3, with 11 bases in between. The CDR3 protein is CASGTGLGNTIYF. The CDR3 DNA reads TGTGCCAGCGGGACGGGGCTTGGAAACACCATATATTTT.

The chain carries TRBV28 and TRBJ1-1, with D tentatively TRBD1 (5 bases). The germline V and J ends were trimmed by 6 bases and 1 base, with 15 bases remaining between them. Germline CDR1 reads MDHEN; CDR2 reads SYDVKM. CDR3 size: 15 residues. The CDR3 region has the DNA TGTGCCAGCAGACCCCCCACGGGGGAGAACACTGAAGCTTTCTTT. Translation: CASRPPTGENTEAFF.

The chain joins TRBV19 to TRBJ1-2; D call uncertain. Trimming removed 1 base from V and 3 bases from J, with 12 bases in between. The CDR3 sequence is 15 residues long. Per the germline V gene, CDR1 is LNHDA and CDR2 is SQIVND (reference sequence). This CDR3 reads CASSIAGRTYYGYTF. The CDR3 DNA follows: TGTGCCAGTAGTATAGCTGGACGGACTTACTATGGCTACACCTTC.

The chain employs TRBV7-9 and TRBJ1-4; 10 bases line up with TRBD1. Trimming took 5 bases from V and 6 from J; bases not matched to a gene: 6. The CDR3 loop spans 15 amino acids. CDR1 is SEHNR, CDR2 FQNEAQ, per germline (reference sequence). CDR3 nucleotide sequence: TGTGCCAGCAGCCCCCGACAGGGGGCCGATGAAAAACTGTTTTTT. This codes for CASSPRQGADEKLFF. The full variable domain, its missing parts supplied by reference TRBV7-9 and TRBJ1-4, is DTGVSQNPRHKITKRGQNVTFRCDPISEHNRLYWYRQTLGQGPEFLTYFQNEAQLEKSRLLSDRFSAERPKGSFSTLEIQRTEQGDSAMYLCASSPRQGADEKLFFGSGTQLSVL.

The rearrangement uses TRBV19 and TRBJ2-2; 8 nucleotides line up with TRBD2. The J segment lost 5 bases and the V segment lost 7 bases, leaving 9 bases of the junction unmatched. CDR1 and CDR2 (germline): LNHDA, SQIVND (reference sequence). This CDR3 has 15 residues. CDR3 protein: CASTVTGGSTGELFF. CDR3 nucleotides: TGTGCCAGTACCGTCACGGGGGGGAGTACCGGGGAGCTGTTTTTT.

The chain employs TRBV7-2 and TRBJ2-5; D unclear. Germline-derived CDR1 and CDR2 are SGHTA and FQGNSA. Deletions cut 2 bases from V and 5 bases from J, with 3 bases between. This CDR3 has 11 amino acids. DNA for the CDR3: TGTGCCAGCAGCTTATCCGAGACCCAGTACTTC. Translating gives CASSLSETQYF.

The rearrangement joins TRBV5-1 to TRBJ2-7; the D is unclear. Deletions cut 3 bases from V and 4 bases from J, with 8 bases between. The CDR3 is 12 amino acids. The germline gives CDR1 SGHRS, CDR2 YFSETQ. CDR3 residues: CASSSSGYEQYF. In nucleotides, the CDR3 is TGCGCCAGCAGCTCAAGTGGGTACGAGCAGTACTTC.

This clone occurred a few times. Here the CDR3 reads CASSSLGGAEEKLFF. The DNA of the CDR3 is TGTGCCAGCAGCTCCCTCGGGGGCGCTGAGGAAAAACTGTTTTTT. The chain carries TRBV5-4 and TRBJ1-4, with D possibly being TRBD1 (6 bases). Deletions cut 3 bases from V and 8 bases from J, with 17 bases between. The germline V gene encodes CDR1 SGHNT and CDR2 YYREEE (reference sequence). The length of the CDR3 is 15 residues.

This chain joins TRBV12-3 or TRBV12-4 and TRBJ1-1; tentatively, D is TRBD1 (6 bases). The V and J ends lost 3 bases and 4 bases respectively, with 9 bases between them. CDR3 size: 13 residues. The CDR3 DNA sequence: TGTGCCAGCAGTTTTGGCAGGGGCACTGAAGCTTTCTTT. Protein sequence: CASSFGRGTEAFF.

This clone has just one count. The V gene is TRBV19, the J gene TRBJ1-6; D is unresolved. CDR1 and CDR2 (germline): LNHDA, SQIVND (reference sequence). There are 12 residues in the CDR3. Trimming removed 5 bases at V and 9 bases at J, with 8 bases between. Here the CDR3 DNA reads TGTGCCAGTAGTGGATTCGGTTCACCCCTCCACTTT. Encoded protein: CASSGFGSPLHF. Variable domain in full (rest from reference TRBV19 and TRBJ1-6): DGGITQSPKYLFRKEGQNVTLSCEQNLNHDAMYWYRQDPGQGLRLIYYSQIVNDFQKGDIAEGYSVSREKKESFPLTVTSAQKNPTAFYLCASSGFGSPLHFGNGTRLTVT.